The sequence of this T cell receptor beta chain was determined in a study of shared clonotypes between healthy human individuals. CDR1 and CDR2 (germline): WSHSY, SAAADI. The CDR3 loop spans 12 amino acids. V dropped 6 bases and J dropped 7 bases, with 12 bases sitting between them. Measured with immunoSEQ multiplex PCR; TCRdb has only the in-frame clones, and not every one. The sample includes 640,000 or so clones, about three quarters seen only once; the top ten take under 2%. Input material: memory CD4+ T cells sorted from blood. Regarding subset: CD45RA-negative fraction. V is TRBV10-2 and J is TRBJ1-1; D is possibly TRBD1 (5 bases). This receptor was obtained from a woman aged 25 to 39 in good health. For the CDR3, the DNA is TGCGCCAGCAGGACTACTGGGGGTGAAGCTTTCTTT. It encodes CASRTTGGEAFF.